The 20 T cell receptor beta chains below were found in one sample sequenced in a study of shared clonotypes between healthy human individuals. Method: immunoSEQ multiplex PCR; TCRdb's copy keeps in-frame clones and lacks some. In the table there are some 500,000 clones, almost 97% of which are singletons. Sequenced input: naive CD4+ T cells sorted from blood. Subset denoted: CD45RA+ positively selected. Source of these receptors: a woman in her thirties in good health.

The chain is built from TRBV2 and TRBJ2-2, with D possibly TRBD1 on 6 matching bases. The V end lost 6 bases, the J end lost 6 bases, and 14 bases lay between the germline ends. The germline CDR1 and CDR2 sequences are SNHLY and FYNNEI. The CDR3 spans 14 residues. This CDR3 reads CASSRDQGSGELFF. In nucleotides, the CDR3 is TGTGCCAGCAGCCGCGATCAGGGGTCCGGGGAGCTGTTTTTT.

The CDR3 loop is CASTSWGTYGYTF. Written as DNA, the CDR3 is TGTGCCAGCACCAGTTGGGGGACCTATGGCTACACCTTC. The chain recombines TRBV2 with TRBJ1-2; D is possibly TRBD1 (5 bases). The ends were cut back, 7 bases at V and 4 bases at J, with 13 bases in the middle. CDR1 and CDR2 from the germline V gene are SNHLY and FYNNEI. The CDR3 spans 13 residues.

This clone showed up just a few times. The rearrangement uses TRBV4-1 and TRBJ2-2; D uncertain. The CDR3 has 14 residues. Germline CDR1 MGHRA, CDR2 YSYEKL. V was clipped by 4 bases and J by 9 bases, with 15 bases between them. CDR3 sequence (DNA): TGCGCCAGCAGCCCCTTCCCTCTTGGCAGGGAGCTGTTTTTT. The encoded protein is CASSPFPLGRELFF.

This chain links TRBV18 with TRBJ2-7; possibly TRBD1 for D (5 bases). The CDR3 extends over 12 amino acids. CDR1 KGHSH and CDR2 LQKENI come from the germline V gene. V shed 6 bases and J shed 4 bases, with 10 bases lying between them. The CDR3 is CASSDQGYEQYF. The CDR3 nucleotides read TGTGCCAGCTCGGACCAGGGATACGAGCAGTACTTC.

This chain joins TRBV15 and TRBJ1-5; D possibly corresponds to TRBD1 (5 bases). The ends were cut back, 0 bases at V and 8 bases at J, with 14 bases in the middle. The CDR3 is 15 amino acids. Germline CDR1 LNHNV, CDR2 YYDKDF (reference sequence). CDR3 amino acids: CATSREETAREPQHF. CDR3 in DNA: TGTGCCACCAGCAGAGAAGAGACAGCGCGGGAGCCCCAGCATTTT.

This chain uses TRBV11-2 with TRBJ2-2; 7 positions match TRBD2. This CDR3 is built from 15 residues. The junction had 12 bases not matched to a gene; V was cut back by 5 bases and J by 9 bases. Germline V gene sequence: CDR1 SGHAT, CDR2 FQNNGV. The chain's CDR3 is CASSTWTRVWRELFF. The CDR3 DNA follows: TGTGCCAGCAGCACCTGGACTAGAGTGTGGCGGGAGCTGTTTTTT.

About this clone itself: Different DNA sequences within this sample yield the same CDR3. The chain recombines TRBV7-2 with TRBJ2-5; 8 bases line up with TRBD1. CDR3 length equals 13 residues. CDR1 SGHTA and CDR2 FQGNSA come from the germline V gene. Trimming removed 4 bases from V and 5 bases from J; junction bases left unmatched: 3. CDR3: CASSSDRGETQYF. CDR3 DNA sequence: TGTGCCAGCAGCTCAGACAGGGGTGAGACCCAGTACTTC.

The chain recombines TRBV5-4 with TRBJ2-3, with D hard to call. Germline V gene data show CDR1 as SGHNT and CDR2 as YYREEE (reference sequence). V was clipped by 4 bases and J by 0 bases, with 21 bases between them. The CDR3 runs to 18 residues. CDR3 bases: TGTGCCAGCAGCCCCTCCTTATCGACGTCCTTTAGCACAGATACGCAGTATTTT. Translation gives CASSPSLSTSFSTDTQYF.

V usage is TRBV10-1 and J usage is TRBJ1-5; maybe TRBD1 (5 bases). Germline V gives CDR1 WNHNN, CDR2 SYGVQD (reference sequence). This CDR3 region has 13 residues. Between the trimmed V and J ends, which lost 7 bases and 5 bases, there was a span of 12 bases. CDR3 protein: CASTPGIDQPQHF. The CDR3 DNA reads as TGCGCCAGCACCCCAGGGATAGATCAGCCCCAGCATTTT.

The chain combines TRBV5-1 with TRBJ1-1; D uncertain. The CDR3 spans 13 residues. Germline CDR1 reads SGHRS; CDR2 reads YFSETQ. Deletions cut 1 base from V and 4 bases from J, with 8 bases between. The CDR3 loop reads CASSLIGSTEAFF. The DNA of the CDR3 is TGCGCCAGCAGCTTGATAGGGAGCACTGAAGCTTTCTTT.

The chain is built from TRBV18 and TRBJ1-2; 10 bases are shared with TRBD1. Unmatched junction bases numbered 5, after V lost 4 bases and J lost 3 bases. CDR1 and CDR2 (germline): KGHSH, LQKENI. The CDR3 is made up of 15 amino acids. This CDR3 reads CASSLTGGQDYGYTF. DNA for the CDR3: TGTGCCAGCTCACTGACAGGGGGCCAAGACTATGGCTACACCTTC.

The J gene is TRBJ1-5, the V gene TRBV19; 10 positions agree with TRBD1. J lost 0 bases, V lost 2 bases, and 10 bases had no gene match. Looked up from germline, CDR1 is LNHDA and CDR2 is SQIVND (reference sequence). The CDR3 is made up of 19 amino acids. Here the CDR3 reads CASSIPSGQGFYSNQPQHF. The DNA for the CDR3 is TGTGCCAGTAGTATACCCTCGGGACAGGGGTTCTATAGCAATCAGCCCCAGCATTTT.

The chain combines TRBV5-5 with TRBJ2-7; 7 bases match TRBD1. Unmatched junction bases numbered 13, after V lost 6 bases and J lost 7 bases. The CDR3 is 14 residues long. Germline CDR1 SGHKS, CDR2 YYEKEE (reference sequence). The CDR3, as DNA: TGTGCCAGCAACCCAAACGCTCCGGGACAGGAGCAGTACTTC. This translates into CASNPNAPGQEQYF.

The V gene is TRBV29-1, the J gene TRBJ2-1; D call uncertain. Trimming shortened V by 4 bases and J by 7 bases, and 5 bases separated the two germline ends. The CDR3 has 10 amino acids. Germline lookup yields CDR1 SQVTM and CDR2 ANQGSEA. As DNA, the CDR3 is TGCAGCGTTGGAGCAAATGAGCAGTTCTTC. Its translation is CSVGANEQFF.

This chain connects TRBV28 to TRBJ1-2, with unresolved D. This CDR3 comprises 13 residues. Deletions cut 7 bases from V and 8 bases from J, with 17 bases between. Per the germline V gene, CDR1 is MDHEN and CDR2 is SYDVKM. Here the CDR3 DNA reads TGTGCCAGCATCCCGCACGGGTTCGGAGGCTACACCTTC. The encoded protein is CASIPHGFGGYTF.

The chain carries TRBV28 and TRBJ1-3; D is ambiguous. Germline loops: CDR1 MDHEN, CDR2 SYDVKM. V gave up 7 bases and J gave up 0 bases, with 16 bases separating them. The CDR3 is 16 residues long. Written as DNA, the CDR3 is TGTGCCAGCACCTCCCTATGGCAGTACTCTGGAAACACCATATATTTT. Translating it yields CASTSLWQYSGNTIYF.

The rearrangement uses TRBV14 and TRBJ2-2, with 8 nucleotides matching TRBD1. Germline V CDR1 and CDR2: SGHDN, FVKESK. This CDR3 is 15 amino acids long. With 2 bases clipped from V and 5 bases from J, the junction kept 4 bases outside the gene matches. This chain's CDR3 is CASSQRTGWTGELFF. The CDR3 DNA reads as TGTGCCAGCAGCCAAAGGACAGGGTGGACCGGGGAGCTGTTTTTT.

The chain couples TRBV13 to TRBJ1-1; D unclear. V shed 5 bases and J shed 4 bases, with 11 bases lying between them. The V gene's germline CDR1 is PRHDT and CDR2 FYEKMQ (reference sequence). CDR3 length: 13 residues. In nucleotides, the CDR3 is TGTGCCAGCAGCCCCAACAGAATCACTGAAGCTTTCTTT. As protein: CASSPNRITEAFF.

This chain connects TRBV15 to TRBJ2-5; TRBD1 agrees at 8 bases. V trimming: 3 bases; J trimming: 5 bases; junction bases outside the gene matches: 11. CDR1 is LNHNV and CDR2 is YYDKDF in the germline V gene (reference sequence). The CDR3 covers 16 residues. The CDR3 region has the DNA TGTGCCACCAGCAGTGGCCCCCGACAGGGGACGGAGACCCAGTACTTC. Its protein product is CATSSGPRQGTETQYF.

The chain is built from TRBV29-1 and TRBJ1-1; the D is unclear. Germline V gene lookup returns CDR1 SQVTM and CDR2 ANQGSEA. V was cut by 7 bases and J by 6 bases, with 18 bases left in between. CDR3 length: 13 amino acids. The CDR3 loop is CSASRRLRAEAFF. Here the CDR3 DNA reads TGCAGCGCTTCCCGACGTTTGCGGGCTGAAGCTTTCTTT.